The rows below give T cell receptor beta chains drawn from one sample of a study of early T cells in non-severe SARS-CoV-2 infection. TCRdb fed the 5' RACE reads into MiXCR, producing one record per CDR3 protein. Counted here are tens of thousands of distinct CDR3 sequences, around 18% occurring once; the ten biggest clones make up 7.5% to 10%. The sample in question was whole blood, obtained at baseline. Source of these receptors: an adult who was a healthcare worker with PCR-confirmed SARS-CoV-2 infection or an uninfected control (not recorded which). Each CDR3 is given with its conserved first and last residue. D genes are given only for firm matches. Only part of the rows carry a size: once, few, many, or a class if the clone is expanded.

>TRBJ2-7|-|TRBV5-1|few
TGCGCCAGCAGCCCCCGACAGGATTACACCTACGAGCAGTACTTC
CASSPRQDYTYEQYF
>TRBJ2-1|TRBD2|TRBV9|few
TGTGCCAGCAGCGTAGGAGGGACTAGCGGGGGGCTGCTCTACAATGAGCAGTTCTTC
CASSVGGTSGGLLYNEQFF
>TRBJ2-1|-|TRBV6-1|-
TGTGCCAGCAGTGAAGTGGCCGTTGAGCAGTTCTTC
CASSEVAVEQFF
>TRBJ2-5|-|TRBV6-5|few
TGTGCCAGCAGTTACAGTGGTCCGAAAGAGACCCAGTACTTC
CASSYSGPKETQYF
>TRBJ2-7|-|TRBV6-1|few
TGTGCCAGCAGGGACCCCTTGAGACGGGCCTACGAGCAGTACTTC
CASRDPLRRAYEQYF
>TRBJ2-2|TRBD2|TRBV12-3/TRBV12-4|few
TGTGCCAGCAGTTTATTGAGCGGGAGGAACACCGGGGAGCTGTTTTTT
CASSLLSGRNTGELFF
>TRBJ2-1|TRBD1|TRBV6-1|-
TGTGCCAGCAGTGGTTTGTCGGGACAGGGGGGTAATGAGCAGTTCTTC
CASSGLSGQGGNEQFF
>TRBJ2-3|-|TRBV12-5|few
TGTGCTAGTGGTTTGGTAGATGAAGATACGCAGTATTTT
CASGLVDEDTQYF
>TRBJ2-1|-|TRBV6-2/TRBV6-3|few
TGTGCCAGCAGTTACTCGATGAAAGGAGCGACTTCGCTTTACAATGAGCAGTTCTTC
CASSYSMKGATSLYNEQFF
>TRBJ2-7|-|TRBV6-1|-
TGTGCCAGCAGTCCGCGGACGGGAGCCTACGAGCAGTACTTC
CASSPRTGAYEQYF
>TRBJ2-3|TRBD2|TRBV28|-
TGTGCCAGCAGTGTTCCCAGCGGGGGAAGCACAGATACGCAGTATTTT
CASSVPSGGSTDTQYF
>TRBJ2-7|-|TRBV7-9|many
TGTGCCAGCAGCCGACAGAGTCCCGTCGAGCAGTACTTC
CASSRQSPVEQYF
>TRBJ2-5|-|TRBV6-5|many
TGTGCCAGCAGAAAATCAGGGGGGCGAGAGACCCAGTACTTC
CASRKSGGRETQYF
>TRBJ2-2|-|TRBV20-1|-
TGCAGTGTTATAGAGCTGAACACCGGGGAGCTGTTTTTT
CSVIELNTGELFF
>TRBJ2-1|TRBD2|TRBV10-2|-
TGCGCCAGCAGTGAAGGGACTAACTACAATGAGCAGTTCTTC
CASSEGTNYNEQFF
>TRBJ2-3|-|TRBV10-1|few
TGCGCCAGCAGTGGGAAAGGGGGTCCCACAGATACGCAGTATTTT
CASSGKGGPTDTQYF
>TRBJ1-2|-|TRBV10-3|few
TGTGCCATCAGTGCCAATGGTCGGGAAATGGCTGGCTACACCTTC
CAISANGREMAGYTF
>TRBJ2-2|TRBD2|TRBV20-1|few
TGCAGTGCTAGACCGGGACTAGGTGCTGCCGGGGAGCTGTTTTTT
CSARPGLGAAGELFF
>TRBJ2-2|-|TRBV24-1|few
TGTGCCACCAGTCCAACTTTAGACAGGCGGAAGCTGTTTTTT
CATSPTLDRRKLFF
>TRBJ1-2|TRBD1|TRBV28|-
TGTGCCAGCAGTTCCACCGGGACAGGCTATGGCTACACCTTC
CASSSTGTGYGYTF
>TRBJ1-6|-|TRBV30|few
TGTGCCTGGAGTTCACAGAATAATTCACCCCTCCACTTT
CAWSSQNNSPLHF
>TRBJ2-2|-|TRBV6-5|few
TGTGCCACCTACAGGGTGGACGCCGGGGAGCTGTTTTTT
CATYRVDAGELFF
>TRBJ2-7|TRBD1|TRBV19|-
TGTGCCAGTAAGGGGACAGGGGCCTACGAGCAGTACTTC
CASKGTGAYEQYF
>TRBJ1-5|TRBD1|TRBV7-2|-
TGTGCCAGCAGCTCCCGGGACAGGGGGGACAATCAGCCCCAGCATTTT
CASSSRDRGDNQPQHF
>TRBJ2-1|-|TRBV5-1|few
TGCGCCAGCAGCGAGGACCAATTGGGGGCCAATGAGCAGTTCTTC
CASSEDQLGANEQFF
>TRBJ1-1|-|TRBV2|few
TGTGCCAGCACCCTCCGGGAAGCTTTCTTT
CASTLREAFF
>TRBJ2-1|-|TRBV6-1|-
TGTGCCAGCAGACAAAATCCGACAGGAACGTCCTACAATGAGCAGTTCTTC
CASRQNPTGTSYNEQFF
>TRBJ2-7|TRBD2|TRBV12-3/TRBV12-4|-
TGTGCCAGCAGTTTATCACCGACTAGCGGTCTCTACGAGCAGTACTTC
CASSLSPTSGLYEQYF
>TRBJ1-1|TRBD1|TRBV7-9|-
TGTGCCAGCAGCTTAGACCGGACAGGGCTCACTGAAGCTTTCTTT
CASSLDRTGLTEAFF
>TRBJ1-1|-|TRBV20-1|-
TGCAGTGCTAGTGTTCAGAGAAACACTGAAGCTTTCTTT
CSASVQRNTEAFF
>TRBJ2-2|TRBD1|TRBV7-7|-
TGTGCCAGCAGCCCGCCCGGGACAGGGGTGGCCGGGGAGCTGTTTTTT
CASSPPGTGVAGELFF
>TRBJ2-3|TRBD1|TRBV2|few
TGTGCCAGCAGTGAGACAGGGCACACAGATACGCAGTATTTT
CASSETGHTDTQYF
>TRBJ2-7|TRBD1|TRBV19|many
TGTGCCACCTCGGACAGGATCGGCTACGAGCAGTACTTC
CATSDRIGYEQYF
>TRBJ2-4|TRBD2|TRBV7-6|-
TGTGCCAGCAGCTCCGGACTAGCGGGACAAAAAAACATTCAGTACTTC
CASSSGLAGQKNIQYF
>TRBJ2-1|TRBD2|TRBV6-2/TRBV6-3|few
TGTGCCAGCAGTTACCAGCGGGGGGCCGGGTACAATGAGCAGTTCTTC
CASSYQRGAGYNEQFF
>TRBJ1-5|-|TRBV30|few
TGTGCCTGGAGTGTACAGGGCGGGCAGCCCCAGCATTTT
CAWSVQGGQPQHF
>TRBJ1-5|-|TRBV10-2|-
TGCGCCAGCGGACACGGAGGCGAGCCCCAGCATTTT
CASGHGGEPQHF
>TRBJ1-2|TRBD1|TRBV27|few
TGTGCCAGCAGCCCGACAGGGGCCTACTATGGCTACACCTTC
CASSPTGAYYGYTF
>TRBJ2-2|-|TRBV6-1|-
TGTGCCAGCAGTGGGGGACCCTACCGAGACACCGGGGAGCTGTTTTTT
CASSGGPYRDTGELFF
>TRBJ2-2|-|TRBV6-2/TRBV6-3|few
TGTGCCAGCAGTTGGACTGACACCGGGGAGCTGTTTTTT
CASSWTDTGELFF
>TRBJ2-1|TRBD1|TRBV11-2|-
TGTGCCAGCAGCCCAGGGGGCTCCTACAATGAGCAGTTCTTC
CASSPGGSYNEQFF
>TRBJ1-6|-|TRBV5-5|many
TGTGCCAGCTTCGGTGGGGGAGAGAGATCACCCCTCCACTTT
CASFGGGERSPLHF
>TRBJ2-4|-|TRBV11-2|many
TGTGCCAGCAGCCCCCGTCAGAGTGACAAAAACATTCAGTACTTC
CASSPRQSDKNIQYF
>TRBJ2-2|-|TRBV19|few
TGTGCCAGTAACGATTTCACCGGGGAGCTGTTTTTT
CASNDFTGELFF
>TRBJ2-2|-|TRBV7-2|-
TGTGCCAGCAGCCCCCGGTCAGCGAACACCGGGGAGCTGTTTTTT
CASSPRSANTGELFF
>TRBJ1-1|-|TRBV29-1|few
TGCAGCGTTGTCAGGGACACTGAAGCTTTCTTT
CSVVRDTEAFF
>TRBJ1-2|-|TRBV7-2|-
TGTGCCAGCAGCTCCAACGGGGGGCAGTCGCGGCTTCATGGCTACACCTTC
CASSSNGGQSRLHGYTF
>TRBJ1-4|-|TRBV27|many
TGTGCCAGCAGTCCACGTCCGGGGGGCGCGAGTGAAAAACTGTTTTTT
CASSPRPGGASEKLFF
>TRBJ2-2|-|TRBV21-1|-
TGTGCCAGCAGCAGGCGACGGTGCATGCACACCGGGGAGCTGTTTTTT
CASSRRRCMHTGELFF
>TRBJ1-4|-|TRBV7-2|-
TGTGCCAGCAGCCTCCAGGGGAGGGCAACTAATGAAAAACTGTTTTTT
CASSLQGRATNEKLFF
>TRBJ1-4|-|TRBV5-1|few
TGCGCCAGCAGTGAGACATTTGCAACTAATGAAAAACTGTTTTTT
CASSETFATNEKLFF
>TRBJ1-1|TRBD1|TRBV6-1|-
TGTGCCAGCAGCCGGGACAGTGGGAAGACTGAAGCTTTCTTT
CASSRDSGKTEAFF
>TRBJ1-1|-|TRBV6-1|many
TGTGCCAGCAGTGAAGAAGAAGAGGACACTGAAGCTTTCTTT
CASSEEEEDTEAFF
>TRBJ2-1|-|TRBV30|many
TGTGCCTGGAGTGGGGCCCGGCAGTTCTTC
CAWSGARQFF
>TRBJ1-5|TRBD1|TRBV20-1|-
TGCAGTGCTAGAGAGGAGCCGGGACAGGCCCCCAATCAGCCCCAGCATTTT
CSAREEPGQAPNQPQHF